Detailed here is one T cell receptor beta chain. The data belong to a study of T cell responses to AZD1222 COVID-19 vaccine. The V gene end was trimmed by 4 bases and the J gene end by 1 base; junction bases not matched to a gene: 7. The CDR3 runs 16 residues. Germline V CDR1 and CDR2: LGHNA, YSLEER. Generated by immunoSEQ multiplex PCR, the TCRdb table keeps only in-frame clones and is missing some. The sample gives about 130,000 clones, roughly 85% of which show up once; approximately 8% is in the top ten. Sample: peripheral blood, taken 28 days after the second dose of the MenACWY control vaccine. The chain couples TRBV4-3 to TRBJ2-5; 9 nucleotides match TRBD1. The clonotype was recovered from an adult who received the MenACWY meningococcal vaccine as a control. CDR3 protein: CASSRIIQGAQETQYF. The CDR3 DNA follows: TGCGCCAGCAGCCGCATCATACAGGGGGCCCAAGAGACCCAGTACTTC.